The 21 T cell receptor beta chains presented below share a single source sample, sequenced in a study of PD-L1 blockade in urothelial cancer. The assay was immunoSEQ multiplex PCR, and TCRdb's table has in-frame clones only and misses some. The repertoire holds tens of thousands of clones, with roughly 87% as singletons. The starting material was PBMCs, obtained around atezolizumab (anti-PD-L1) treatment. These TCRs come from a man between 65 and 79 years old with urothelial cancer.

This chain links TRBV5-1 with TRBJ2-5; D not certain. Germline V lookup: CDR1 SGHRS, CDR2 YFSETQ. This CDR3 region has 13 residues. Trimming removed 3 bases at V and 4 bases at J, with 10 bases between. CDR3 nucleotides: TGCGCCAGCAGCTCCCCCTCCCGAGAGACCCAGTACTTC. Its protein product is CASSSPSRETQYF.

The chain couples TRBV2 to TRBJ1-2; weak D call: TRBD1 (6 bases). This CDR3 is 15 amino acids long. Looked up from germline, CDR1 is SNHLY and CDR2 is FYNNEI. Trimming left V 2 bases short and J 3 bases short, with 13 bases between. CDR3 bases: TGTGCCAGCAGTGAACGGGGGGCACGGGACTATGGCTACACCTTC. This encodes CASSERGARDYGYTF.

The chain carries TRBV7-2 and TRBJ1-2; 9 positions agree with TRBD1. This CDR3 is 15 amino acids long. Per germline, CDR1 SGHTA and CDR2 FQGNSA. V shed 5 bases, J shed 3 bases, and the junction held 7 bases outside the gene matches. CDR3 nucleotide sequence: TGTGCCAGCAGCCTCCGGGACAGGGAACACTATGGCTACACCTTC. It specifies CASSLRDREHYGYTF.

This chain links TRBV6-1 with TRBJ2-1, with 11 bases fitting TRBD1. J was trimmed by 6 bases and V by 6 bases; bases with no gene match: 7. Germline CDR1 and CDR2: MNHNS and SASEGT. The CDR3 runs 15 residues. As DNA, the CDR3 is TGTGCCAGCAGCCCGGACAGGGGGCGTGCCAATGAGCAGTTCTTC. Its translation: CASSPDRGRANEQFF.

This rearrangement joins TRBV6-5 to TRBJ2-1; D is perhaps TRBD1 (6 bases). V was trimmed by 7 bases and J by 7 bases, leaving 20 bases between them. CDR3 length: 15 amino acids. The germline V gene has CDR1 MNHEY and CDR2 SVGAGI. The CDR3 nucleotides read TGTGCCAGCATTACACCACAGGGTTTTGGAAATGAGCAGTTCTTC. It codes for CASITPQGFGNEQFF.

For the CDR3, the DNA is TGTGCCAGCAGCTCAGACAGGGGGCGCATCGGGGAGCTGTTTTTT. Encoded protein: CASSSDRGRIGELFF. This chain uses TRBV5-4 with TRBJ2-2, with 10 bases lining up with TRBD1. CDR1 is SGHNT and CDR2 is YYREEE in the germline V gene (reference sequence). Trimming removed 3 bases from V and 7 bases from J; junction bases left unmatched: 6. The CDR3 runs to 15 residues.

The chain uses TRBV11-2 and TRBJ1-2; the D is unclear. The ends were cut back, 5 bases at V and 4 bases at J, with 17 bases in the middle. From germline, CDR1 is SGHAT and CDR2 FQNNGV. This CDR3 spans 15 amino acids. The CDR3 DNA is TGTGCCAGCAGCCTAGGCGTGGGTGAGGCCTATGGCTACACCTTC. As protein: CASSLGVGEAYGYTF.

The rearrangement uses TRBV4-2 and TRBJ1-1; 9 bases agree with TRBD1. Germline CDR1 is LGHNA and CDR2 is YNFKEQ. V lost 9 bases and J lost 5; bases outside the gene matches: 10. The CDR3 covers 14 residues. The CDR3 protein is CASNAGQGGTEAFF. The CDR3 bases are TGTGCCAGTAATGCGGGACAGGGTGGTACTGAAGCTTTCTTT.

The gene calls are TRBV11-2 and TRBJ2-1; 10 bases are shared with TRBD2. Germline V gives CDR1 SGHAT, CDR2 FQNNGV. V lost 3 bases, J lost 5 bases, and 7 bases stayed unmatched. The CDR3 is made up of 16 amino acids. The CDR3 DNA follows: TGTGCCAGCAGCTTCTCCCTAGCGGGAGCGAACAATGAGCAGTTCTTC. It specifies CASSFSLAGANNEQFF.

This chain links TRBV19 with TRBJ1-5, with 7 bases matching TRBD1. CDR3 size: 13 residues. Trimming removed 3 bases from V and 5 bases from J; junction bases left unmatched: 1. CDR1 is LNHDA, CDR2 SQIVND, per germline (reference sequence). The CDR3 sequence: CASSITGDQPQHF. CDR3 coding DNA: TGTGCCAGTAGTATTACAGGGGATCAGCCCCAGCATTTT.

The chain joins TRBV25-1 to TRBJ2-7, with TRBD2 matching 9 bases. CDR3 length: 14 residues. Germline assignment: CDR1 MGHDK and CDR2 SYGVNS. After removal of 5 bases from V and 0 bases from J, the junction contained 2 bases not matched to a gene. In nucleotides, the CDR3 is TGTGCCAGCAGTCCAGCGGGAGGCTCCTACGAGCAGTACTTC. Translating it yields CASSPAGGSYEQYF.

The chain uses TRBV18 and TRBJ2-1, with a weak D call TRBD2 (5 bases). The CDR3 sequence is 13 residues long. V shed 5 bases and J shed 0 bases, with 5 bases lying between them. Germline CDR1 reads KGHSH; CDR2 reads LQKENI. CDR3 bases: TGTGCCAGCTCAGAGGGCTCCTACAATGAGCAGTTCTTC. Amino acids: CASSEGSYNEQFF.

The chain recombines TRBV11-2 with TRBJ1-5; no clear D. Germline-derived CDR1 and CDR2 are SGHAT and FQNNGV. V dropped 1 base and J dropped 0 bases, with 7 bases sitting between them. The CDR3 is made up of 15 amino acids. This CDR3 is CASSLGLYSNQPQHF. The CDR3 DNA reads TGTGCCAGCAGCTTAGGGCTGTATAGCAATCAGCCCCAGCATTTT.

CDR3 protein: CASSSTTSGSNEQFF. Here the CDR3 DNA reads TGTGCCAGCAGCTCTACGACTAGCGGGAGCAATGAGCAGTTCTTC. V usage is TRBV11-3 and J usage is TRBJ2-1, with TRBD2 matching over 12 bases. The V segment lost 4 bases and the J segment 6 bases; nucleotides outside the gene matches: 4. The CDR3 covers 15 residues. Germline loops: CDR1 SGHNT, CDR2 YENEEA.

The V gene is TRBV5-5, the J gene TRBJ2-7, with D possibly matching TRBD1 (6 bases). V dropped 2 bases and J dropped 2 bases, with 14 bases sitting between them. Germline V gene data show CDR1 as SGHKS and CDR2 as YYEKEE (reference sequence). This CDR3 is built from 15 residues. CDR3 loop: CASSLSGTNAYEQYF. DNA of the CDR3: TGTGCCAGCAGCTTATCCGGGACAAACGCCTACGAGCAGTACTTC.

This sequence joins TRBV7-9 and TRBJ1-5; D is perhaps TRBD1 (5 bases). The germline V gene has CDR1 SEHNR and CDR2 FQNEAQ (reference sequence). V lost 1 base, J lost 9 bases, and 10 bases lay in between. The CDR3 runs 13 residues. The CDR3 sequence is CASSLEEGTPQHF. The CDR3 DNA sequence: TGTGCCAGCAGCTTAGAGGAGGGGACGCCCCAGCATTTT.

The chain uses TRBV4-1 and TRBJ1-1; 8 bases are shared with TRBD1. The V gene's germline CDR1 is MGHRA and CDR2 YSYEKL. The CDR3 has 14 residues. V was pared by 3 bases and J by 5 bases, with 5 bases of the junction left unmatched. This chain's CDR3 is CASSHRTGRTEAFF. The CDR3 bases are TGCGCCAGCAGCCATAGGACAGGGAGAACTGAAGCTTTCTTT.

This clone was seen just once. The CDR3: CASSLGSSPREQFF. The CDR3 DNA is TGTGCCAGCAGCTTAGGGAGTAGCCCGAGGGAGCAGTTCTTC. This chain uses TRBV7-2 with TRBJ2-1; D not certain. The ends were cut back, 1 base at V and 10 bases at J, with 14 bases in the middle. There are 14 residues in the CDR3. Germline CDR1 reads SGHTA; CDR2 reads FQGNSA.

This clone was detected only once. The chain has TRBV10-3 and TRBJ2-7; 8 bases line up with TRBD1. V was clipped by 4 bases and J by 6 bases; unmatched bases: 5. This CDR3 is 13 amino acids long. Germline V CDR1 and CDR2: ENHRY, SYGVKD. CDR3: CAISGKTGAEQYF. The CDR3 coding sequence is TGTGCCATCAGTGGTAAGACAGGGGCCGAGCAGTACTTC.

V usage is TRBV28 and J usage is TRBJ1-3, with D maybe TRBD1 (6 bases). Germline CDR1 reads MDHEN; CDR2 reads SYDVKM. The CDR3 is 16 residues long. Trimming took 11 bases from V and 3 from J, leaving 23 bases between them. CDR3 coding DNA: TGTGCCTCCGGGGGGGCCGAAAATTGGGATGGAAACACCATATATTTT. This codes for CASGGAENWDGNTIYF. The variable domain in full, completed from reference TRBV28 and TRBJ1-3, reads DVKVTQSSRYLVKRTGEKVFLECVQDMDHENMFWYRQDPGLGLRLIYFSYDVKMKEKGDIPEGYSVSREKKERFSLILESASTNQTSMYLCASGGAENWDGNTIYFGEGSWLTVV.

As DNA, the CDR3 is TGTGCCAGCTCACCACCGGCGATGGACTCGGTTGGCTACACCTTC. Its protein product is CASSPPAMDSVGYTF. V is TRBV18 and J is TRBJ1-2; D is unclear. This CDR3 region has 15 residues. V was trimmed by 0 bases and J by 7 bases, leaving 15 bases between them. CDR1 KGHSH and CDR2 LQKENI come from the germline V gene.